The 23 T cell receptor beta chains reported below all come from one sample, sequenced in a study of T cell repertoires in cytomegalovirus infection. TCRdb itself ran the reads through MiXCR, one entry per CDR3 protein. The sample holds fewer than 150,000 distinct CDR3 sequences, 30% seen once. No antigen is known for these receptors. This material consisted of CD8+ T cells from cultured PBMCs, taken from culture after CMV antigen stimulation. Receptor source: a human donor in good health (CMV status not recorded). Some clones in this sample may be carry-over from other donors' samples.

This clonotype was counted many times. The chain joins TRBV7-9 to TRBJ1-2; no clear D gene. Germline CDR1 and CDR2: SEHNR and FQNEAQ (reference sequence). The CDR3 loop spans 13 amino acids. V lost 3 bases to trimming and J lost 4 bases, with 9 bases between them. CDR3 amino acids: CASSFGELYGYTF. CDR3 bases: TGTGCCAGCAGCTTCGGAGAGCTCTATGGCTACACCTTC.

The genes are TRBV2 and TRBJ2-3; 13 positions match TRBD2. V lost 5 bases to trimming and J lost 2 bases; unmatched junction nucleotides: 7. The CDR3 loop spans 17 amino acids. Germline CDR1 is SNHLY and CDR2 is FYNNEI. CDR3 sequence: CASSSGTSGVATDTQYF. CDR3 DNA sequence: TGTGCCAGCAGTTCCGGGACTAGCGGGGTGGCCACAGATACGCAGTATTTT.

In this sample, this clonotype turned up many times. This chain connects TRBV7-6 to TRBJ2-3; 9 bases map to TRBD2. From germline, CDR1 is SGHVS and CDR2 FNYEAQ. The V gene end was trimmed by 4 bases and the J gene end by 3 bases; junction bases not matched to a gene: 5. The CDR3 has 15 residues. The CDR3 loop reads CASSSLAGETDTQYF. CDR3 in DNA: TGTGCCAGCAGCTCGTTAGCGGGGGAAACAGATACGCAGTATTTT.

CDR3 sequence reads: CASTRLDGINEKLFF. The CDR3 DNA reads TGTGCCAGCACCAGACTGGACGGGATTAATGAAAAACTGTTTTTT. The chain links TRBV6-5 to TRBJ1-4; D unresolved. CDR3 size: 15 residues. CDR1 and CDR2 (germline): MNHEY, SVGAGI. The V end was cut by 7 bases, the J end by 4 bases, with 16 bases between.

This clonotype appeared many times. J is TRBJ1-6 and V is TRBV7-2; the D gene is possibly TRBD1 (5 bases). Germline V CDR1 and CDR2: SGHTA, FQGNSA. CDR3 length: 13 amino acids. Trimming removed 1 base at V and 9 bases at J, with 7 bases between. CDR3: CASSLGGGSPLHF. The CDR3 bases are TGTGCCAGCAGCTTAGGGGGGGGTTCACCCCTCCACTTT.

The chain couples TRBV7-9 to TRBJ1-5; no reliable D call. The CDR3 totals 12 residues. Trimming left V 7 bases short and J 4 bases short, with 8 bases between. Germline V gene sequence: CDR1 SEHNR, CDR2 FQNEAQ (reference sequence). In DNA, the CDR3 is TGTGCCAGCACCACTGGGAATCAGCCCCAGCATTTT. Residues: CASTTGNQPQHF.

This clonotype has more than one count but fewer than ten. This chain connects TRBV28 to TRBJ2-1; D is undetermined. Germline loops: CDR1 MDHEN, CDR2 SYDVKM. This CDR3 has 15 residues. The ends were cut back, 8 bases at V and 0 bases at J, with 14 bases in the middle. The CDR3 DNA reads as TGTGCCAGCTTAGAGGCCTTGAGCTCCTACAATGAGCAGTTCTTC. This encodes CASLEALSSYNEQFF.

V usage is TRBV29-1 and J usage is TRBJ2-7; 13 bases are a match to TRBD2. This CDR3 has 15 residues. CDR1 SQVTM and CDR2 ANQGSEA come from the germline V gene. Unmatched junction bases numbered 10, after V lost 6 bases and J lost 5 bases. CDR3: CSVSRTSGGRDEQYF. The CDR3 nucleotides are TGCAGCGTCTCTCGGACTAGCGGGGGCCGCGACGAGCAGTACTTC.

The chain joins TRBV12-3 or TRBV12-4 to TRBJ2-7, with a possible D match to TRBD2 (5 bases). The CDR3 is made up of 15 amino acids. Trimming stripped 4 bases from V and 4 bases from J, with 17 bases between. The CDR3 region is CASSSPSRGGYEQYF. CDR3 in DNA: TGTGCCAGCAGTTCACCGAGCCGAGGAGGTTACGAGCAGTACTTC.

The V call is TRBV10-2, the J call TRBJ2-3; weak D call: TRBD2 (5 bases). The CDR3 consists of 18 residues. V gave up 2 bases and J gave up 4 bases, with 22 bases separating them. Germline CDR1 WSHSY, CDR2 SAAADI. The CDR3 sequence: CASSEAPRRIALPDTQYF. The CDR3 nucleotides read TGCGCCAGCAGTGAGGCGCCAAGGAGAATAGCGCTACCAGATACGCAGTATTTT.

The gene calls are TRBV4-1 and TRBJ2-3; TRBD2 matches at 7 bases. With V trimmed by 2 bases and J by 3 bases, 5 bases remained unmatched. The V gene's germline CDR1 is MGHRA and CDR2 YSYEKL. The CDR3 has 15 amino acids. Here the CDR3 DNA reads TGCGCCAGCAGCCAACTAGCGGTTCAGACAGATACGCAGTATTTT. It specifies CASSQLAVQTDTQYF.

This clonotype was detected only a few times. The DNA of the CDR3 is TGTGCCAGTGTGACAGCGAACACCGGGGAGCTGTTTTTT. Residues: CASVTANTGELFF. This chain connects TRBV19 to TRBJ2-2; possible D gene TRBD1, 5 bases. Deletions cut 8 bases from V and 0 bases from J, with 7 bases between. Germline values: CDR1 LNHDA, CDR2 SQIVND (reference sequence). The CDR3 is made up of 13 amino acids.

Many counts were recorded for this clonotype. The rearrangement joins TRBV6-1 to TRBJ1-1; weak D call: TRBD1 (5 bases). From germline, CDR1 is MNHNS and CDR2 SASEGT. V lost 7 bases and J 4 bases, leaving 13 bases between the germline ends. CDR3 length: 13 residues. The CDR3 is CASTEGPPTEAFF. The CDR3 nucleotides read TGTGCCAGCACCGAGGGACCCCCCACTGAAGCTTTCTTT.

CDR3 coding DNA: TGCAGTGCTAGGGGGCCGGGGCTCATCAATCAGCCCCAGCATTTT. Translated, it gives CSARGPGLINQPQHF. V and J are TRBV20-1 and TRBJ1-5; possibly TRBD1 for D (5 bases). From germline, CDR1 is DFQATT and CDR2 SNEGSKA (reference sequence). The CDR3 has 15 amino acids. With 3 bases removed from V and 3 bases from J, the gap between germline ends came to 15 bases.

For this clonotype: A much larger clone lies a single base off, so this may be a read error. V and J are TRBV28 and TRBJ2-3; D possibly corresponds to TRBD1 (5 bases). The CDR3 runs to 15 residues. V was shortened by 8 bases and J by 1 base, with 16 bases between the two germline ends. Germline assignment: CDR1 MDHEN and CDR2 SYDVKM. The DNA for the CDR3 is TGTGCCAGCGGTCACGACAGCTCCCGCACAGATACGCAGTATTTT. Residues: CASGHDSSRTDTQYF.

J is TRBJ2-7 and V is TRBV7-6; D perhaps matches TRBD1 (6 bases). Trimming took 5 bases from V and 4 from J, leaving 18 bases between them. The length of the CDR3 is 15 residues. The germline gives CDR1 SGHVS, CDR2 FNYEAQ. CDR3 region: CASSRNTGTPYEQYF. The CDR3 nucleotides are TGTGCCAGCAGCAGAAATACCGGGACACCTTACGAGCAGTACTTC.

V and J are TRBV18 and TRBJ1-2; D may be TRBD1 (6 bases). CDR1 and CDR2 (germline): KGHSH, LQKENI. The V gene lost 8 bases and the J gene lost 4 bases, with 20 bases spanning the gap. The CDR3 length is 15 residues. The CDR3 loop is CASADRPGRLYGYTF. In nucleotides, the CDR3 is TGTGCCAGCGCCGACAGGCCCGGCCGACTCTATGGCTACACCTTC.

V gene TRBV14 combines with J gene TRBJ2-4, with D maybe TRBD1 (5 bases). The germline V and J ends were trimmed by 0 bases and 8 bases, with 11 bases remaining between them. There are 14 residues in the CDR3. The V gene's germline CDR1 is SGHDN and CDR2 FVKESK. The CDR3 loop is CASSQESGKDIQYF. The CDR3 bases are TGTGCCAGCAGCCAAGAATCAGGGAAGGACATTCAGTACTTC. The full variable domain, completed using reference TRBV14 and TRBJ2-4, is EAGVTQFPSHSVIEKGQTVTLRCDPISGHDNLYWYRRVMGKEIKFLLHFVKESKQDESGMPNNRFLAERTGGTYSTLKVQPAELEDSGVYFCASSQESGKDIQYFGAGTRLSVL.

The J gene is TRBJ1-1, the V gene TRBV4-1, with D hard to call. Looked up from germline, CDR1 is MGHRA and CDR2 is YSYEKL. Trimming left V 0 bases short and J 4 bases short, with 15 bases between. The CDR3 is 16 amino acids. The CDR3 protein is CASSQEISHESTEAFF. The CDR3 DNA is TGCGCCAGCAGCCAAGAGATATCCCACGAGTCCACTGAAGCTTTCTTT.

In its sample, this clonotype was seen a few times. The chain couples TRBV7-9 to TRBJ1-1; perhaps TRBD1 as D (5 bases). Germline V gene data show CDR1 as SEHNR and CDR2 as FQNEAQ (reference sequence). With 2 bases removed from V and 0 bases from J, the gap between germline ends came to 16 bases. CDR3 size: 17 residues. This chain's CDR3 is CASSLRSGTMMNTEAFF. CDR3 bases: TGTGCCAGCAGCTTAAGGTCAGGGACGATGATGAACACTGAAGCTTTCTTT.

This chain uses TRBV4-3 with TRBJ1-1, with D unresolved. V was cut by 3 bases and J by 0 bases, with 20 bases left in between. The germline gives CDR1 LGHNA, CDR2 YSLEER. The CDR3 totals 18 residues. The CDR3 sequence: CASSQTRTGRDMNTEAFF. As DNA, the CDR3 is TGCGCCAGCAGCCAGACCCGGACCGGTCGAGACATGAACACTGAAGCTTTCTTT.

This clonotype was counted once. The CDR3 sequence is CASTPGGGSPLHF. DNA of the CDR3: TGTGCCAGCACCCCAGGGGGCGGTTCACCCCTCCACTTT. This chain uses TRBV2 with TRBJ1-6; 8 bases line up with TRBD1. The CDR3 has 13 residues. J gave up 9 bases and V 7 bases, and 5 bases lay outside the gene matches. Germline CDR1 SNHLY, CDR2 FYNNEI.

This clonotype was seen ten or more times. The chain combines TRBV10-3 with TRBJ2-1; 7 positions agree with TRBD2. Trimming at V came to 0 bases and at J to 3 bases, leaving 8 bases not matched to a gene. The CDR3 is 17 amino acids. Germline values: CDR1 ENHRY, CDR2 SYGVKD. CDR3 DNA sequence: TGTGCCATCAGTGAGTCGACTCGGGGAGGGGTCTACAATGAGCAGTTCTTC. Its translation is CAISESTRGGVYNEQFF.